The source of this T cell receptor (beta chain) is a study of CD8+ T cells in alopecia areata. As the sequencing template, cDNA was produced by extracting RNA and reverse transcribing it. The protocol was immunoSEQ multiplex PCR, while the TCRdb copy is restricted to in-frame clones and leaves out a portion. Found here are about 120,000 clones, around 61% of them singletons; the top ten hold around 2.7%. The trim removed 4 bases at V and 7 bases at J, leaving 6 bases unmatched. This CDR3 is 13 amino acids long. In germline, CDR1 is MGHDK, CDR2 SYGVNS. CD4+ and CD8+ T cells were sorted from PBMCs. The source material was CD4+ T cells sorted from blood. V usage is TRBV25-1 and J usage is TRBJ1-2; 7 bases match TRBD1. This TCR was sampled from a human donor in good health. CDR3 DNA: TGTGCCAGCAGTGTGACAGGGTTCAGTGGCTACACCTTC. Translating it yields CASSVTGFSGYTF.